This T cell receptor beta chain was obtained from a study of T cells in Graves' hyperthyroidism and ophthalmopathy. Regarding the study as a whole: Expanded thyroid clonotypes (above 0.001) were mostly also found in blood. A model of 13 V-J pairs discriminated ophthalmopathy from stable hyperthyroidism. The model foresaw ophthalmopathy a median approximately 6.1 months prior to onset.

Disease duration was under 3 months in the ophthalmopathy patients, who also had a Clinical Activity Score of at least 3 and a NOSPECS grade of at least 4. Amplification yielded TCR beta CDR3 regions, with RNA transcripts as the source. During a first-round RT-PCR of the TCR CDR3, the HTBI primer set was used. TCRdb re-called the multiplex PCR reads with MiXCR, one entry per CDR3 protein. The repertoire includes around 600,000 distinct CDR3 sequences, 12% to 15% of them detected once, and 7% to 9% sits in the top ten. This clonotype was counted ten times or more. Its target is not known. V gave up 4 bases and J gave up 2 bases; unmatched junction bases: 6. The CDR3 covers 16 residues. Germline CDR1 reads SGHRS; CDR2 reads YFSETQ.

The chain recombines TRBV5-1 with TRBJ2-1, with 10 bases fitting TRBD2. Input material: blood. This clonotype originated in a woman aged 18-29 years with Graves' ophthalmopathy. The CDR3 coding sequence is TGCGCCAGCAGCCCCAGACTAGCGGGTACCTACAATGAGCAGTTCTTC. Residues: CASSPRLAGTYNEQFF.